The rows below give T cell receptor beta chains drawn from one sample of a study of blood T cells in healthy people across ages. TCRdb re-called the 5' RACE reads through MiXCR, storing one row per CDR3 protein. Here the sample spans 980,000 or so distinct CDR3 sequences, 40% to 60% being singletons. Sequenced: blood. These receptors all come from a man aged 30 to 39 in good health. The CDR3 runs from the conserved cysteine through the conserved F or W. A D gene is named only where the DNA matches it firmly. A clone size is listed for some rows: how often the clone was seen (once, few, many), or a class if it is expanded.

-	14	-	TRBV7-2	TRBJ1-6	TGTGCCAGCAGCTCACCCGAGTGGAATTCACCCCTCCACTTT	CASSSPEWNSPLHF
-	14	-	TRBV6-4	TRBJ1-5	TGTGCCAGCAGTGACTCGATTGGGAATCAGCCCCAGCATTTT	CASSDSIGNQPQHF
few	14	TRBD1	TRBV20-1	TRBJ1-1	TGCAGTAGGGACAGGGGACTTCTGAACACTGAAGCTTTCTTT	CSRDRGLLNTEAFF
-	14	-	TRBV6-1	TRBJ2-7	TGTGCCAGCCAATGGGGGGCAGCTTCGAGCGAGCAGTACTTC	CASQWGAASSEQYF
-	16	TRBD1	TRBV7-9	TRBJ1-5	TGTGCCAGCAGCTCAGCAGGGGGATTGGGCAATCAGCCCCAGCATTTT	CASSSAGGLGNQPQHF
-	13	TRBD2	TRBV7-2	TRBJ2-1	TGTGCCAACCAGCGGGGGGCTTGGAATGAGCAGTTCTTC	CANQRGAWNEQFF
-	15	-	TRBV4-1	TRBJ1-6	TGCGCCAGCAGCCAAGGCAACAGGCTTAATTCACCCCTCCACTTT	CASSQGNRLNSPLHF
many	16	TRBD1	TRBV4-2	TRBJ1-4	TGTGCCAGCAGCAATAATGACAGGGCTGGGGGTGAAAAACTGTTTTTT	CASSNNDRAGGEKLFF
few	19	-	TRBV5-1	TRBJ2-6	TGCGCCAGCAGCGCCTCCGGGACGGGGCCTCTCTCTGGGGCCAACGTCCTGACTTTC	CASSASGTGPLSGANVLTF
-	13	TRBD1	TRBV29-1	TRBJ2-3	TGCAGCGGGGGAGAGGGGGCCATAGATACGCAGTATTTT	CSGGEGAIDTQYF
many	12	-	TRBV12-3/TRBV12-4	TRBJ1-5	TGTGCCAGCAGCTCAGGCAATCAGCCCCAGCATTTT	CASSSGNQPQHF
few	14	-	TRBV6-5	TRBJ1-5	TGTGCCAGCAGTTACTCGACGGGGAATCAGCCCCAGCATTTT	CASSYSTGNQPQHF
-	17	-	TRBV4-2	TRBJ2-1	TGTGCCAGCAGCCAAGATCTAGCTCGCACTACCTACAATGAGCAGTTCTTC	CASSQDLARTTYNEQFF
few	14	-	TRBV5-4	TRBJ2-7	TGTGCCAGCAGGACCACCAAACAGCCCTACGAGCAGTACTTC	CASRTTKQPYEQYF
few	14	-	TRBV6-5	TRBJ2-3	TGTGCCAGCAGTTATGCCGACGGGTCAGATACGCAGTATTTT	CASSYADGSDTQYF
few	14	TRBD1	TRBV20-1	TRBJ2-5	TGCAGTGCCACGACAGACAGGGCACAAGAGACCCAGTACTTC	CSATTDRAQETQYF
-	13	TRBD1	TRBV20-1	TRBJ1-1	TGCAGTGCCCGGACAGGGGGCGTGACTGAAGCTTTCTTT	CSARTGGVTEAFF
many	14	-	TRBV14	TRBJ2-1	TGTGCCAGCAGCCAAGAGGGCAGGGCCAATGAGCAGTTCTTC	CASSQEGRANEQFF
few	12	-	TRBV7-2	TRBJ2-1	TGTGCCAGCAGCCCGATTTTGGATGAGCAGTTCTTC	CASSPILDEQFF
-	14	-	TRBV6-5	TRBJ2-5	TGTGCCAGCAGTTACCTAAAAGGCGAAGAGACCCAGTACTTC	CASSYLKGEETQYF
few	15	TRBD2	TRBV3-1	TRBJ2-5	TGTGCCAGCAGCCAAGTGAGCGGGGGGGCGGAGACCCAGTACTTC	CASSQVSGGAETQYF
-	14	TRBD1	TRBV10-3	TRBJ2-3	TGTGCCAACAGCCGGGACAGGGAGACAGATACGCAGTATTTT	CANSRDRETDTQYF
-	15	TRBD1	TRBV20-1	TRBJ2-7	TGCAGTGCTAGAGTAACGGACAGGGGGCTCTACGAGCAGTACTTC	CSARVTDRGLYEQYF
-	16	TRBD1	TRBV28	TRBJ1-1	TGTGCCAGCAGTTTAGGGACAGGGGGCTGGGGGACGGAAGCTTTCTTT	CASSLGTGGWGTEAFF
-	14	-	TRBV6-1	TRBJ1-1	TGTGCCAGCAGCGATAAACAGGGGAACACTGAAGCTTTCTTT	CASSDKQGNTEAFF
-	13	-	TRBV5-1	TRBJ2-2	TGCACCAGCAGCTTGAAAGGGCCCGGGGAGCTGTTTTTT	CTSSLKGPGELFF
-	13	-	TRBV29-1	TRBJ2-7	TGCAGCGTTGGGCTAGCCGCCTACAATGAGCAGTACTTC	CSVGLAAYNEQYF
-	17	-	TRBV4-1	TRBJ1-1	TGCGCCAGCAGCCCCAGAAGGGGATTCGGAATGAACACTGAAGCTTTCTTT	CASSPRRGFGMNTEAFF
-	16	TRBD1	TRBV9	TRBJ2-3	TGTGCCAGCAGCGTGATGACAGGGCCGGGCACAGATACGCAGTATTTT	CASSVMTGPGTDTQYF
-	15	TRBD2	TRBV20-1	TRBJ2-3	TGCAGTGCCCGGGGTGAGCGGGGGCCCACAGATACGCAGTATTTT	CSARGERGPTDTQYF
-	14	-	TRBV12-3/TRBV12-4	TRBJ2-7	TGTGCCAGCAGACCTAATCAGGGTTCGAGCGAGCAGTACTTC	CASRPNQGSSEQYF
once	15	TRBD2	TRBV28	TRBJ2-7	TGTGCCAGCAGAATGGGACTAGCGGACCTCTACGAGCAGTACTTC	CASRMGLADLYEQYF
few	13	-	TRBV4-1	TRBJ1-2	TGCGCCAGCAGCCAACAGCAGAGGTATGGCTACACCTTC	CASSQQQRYGYTF
-	16	-	TRBV6-2/TRBV6-3	TRBJ2-3	TGTGCCAGCAGTTACTCTCCCGGGGGCAGCACAGATACGCAGTATTTT	CASSYSPGGSTDTQYF
-	15	TRBD2	TRBV3-1	TRBJ2-1	TGTGCCAGCAGCCAGGGACTAGCGGGGTACAGTGAGCAGTTCTTC	CASSQGLAGYSEQFF
-	11	-	TRBV2	TRBJ2-5	TGTGCCAGCAGTGAAGGGCAGACCCAGTACTTC	CASSEGQTQYF
-	14	-	TRBV6-2/TRBV6-3	TRBJ2-7	TGTGCCAGCAGTTTTAGGGCCCCCGTCCACGAGCAGTACTTC	CASSFRAPVHEQYF
-	15	TRBD2	TRBV28	TRBJ2-7	TGTGCCAGCAGTGCCCCGGGGGGATCCTTCTACGAGCAGTACTTC	CASSAPGGSFYEQYF
few	14	-	TRBV7-9	TRBJ2-3	TGTGCCAGCAGCTTACTAGGGATCACAGATACGCAGTATTTT	CASSLLGITDTQYF
-	12	-	TRBV12-3/TRBV12-4	TRBJ2-1	TGTGCCAGCAGTCACAGGGCCTATGAGCAGTTCTTC	CASSHRAYEQFF
-	17	TRBD2	TRBV20-1	TRBJ2-1	TGCAGTGCTAGTCCCATAGCGGGGGTAAGCTCCTACAATGAGCAGTTCTTC	CSASPIAGVSSYNEQFF
few	14	-	TRBV28	TRBJ1-2	TGTGCCAGCAGTTTATTACAAACCAACTATGGCTACACCTTC	CASSLLQTNYGYTF
few	18	TRBD2	TRBV27	TRBJ2-1	TGTGCCAGCAGTTTACGGGCGTATCTAGCGGGGGGGTCCAATGAGCAGTTCTTC	CASSLRAYLAGGSNEQFF
-	15	TRBD2	TRBV6-1	TRBJ2-5	TGTGCCAGCAGTGAACAAACGGGAGGGCAAGAGACCCAGTACTTC	CASSEQTGGQETQYF
-	14	-	TRBV5-1	TRBJ2-1	TGCGCCAGCAGCCGAGGGGGGAACTCTAATGAGCAGTTCTTC	CASSRGGNSNEQFF
few	14	-	TRBV20-1	TRBJ1-2	TGCAGTGCTAGGGCGATAGCGGCCTCCTATGGCTACACCTTC	CSARAIAASYGYTF
-	13	-	TRBV5-1	TRBJ2-1	TGCGCCAGCAGCTTGGGGGGGCGGAATGAGCAGTTCTTC	CASSLGGRNEQFF
-	12	-	TRBV7-9	TRBJ2-1	TGTGCCAGCAGCCCGCTCCCCTGGGAGCAGTTCTTC	CASSPLPWEQFF
many	15	-	TRBV20-1	TRBJ1-5	TGCAGTGCTAGAGATCGTCGACAGGTAAATCAGCCCCAGCATTTT	CSARDRRQVNQPQHF
-	14	-	TRBV7-2	TRBJ2-5	TGTGCCAGCAGCTTAACGAAGGCCCAAGAGACCCAGTACTTC	CASSLTKAQETQYF
-	16	-	TRBV4-1	TRBJ1-1	TGCGCCAGCAGCCCAGAAGAGGGGACGGGAGGCACTGAAGCTTTCTTT	CASSPEEGTGGTEAFF
-	13	TRBD2	TRBV6-5	TRBJ2-7	TGTGCCAGCAGCCCTAGGGGACTATACGAGCGGTACTTC	CASSPRGLYERYF
few	17	-	TRBV7-9	TRBJ2-6	TGTGCCAGCAGCTTCGGACAGATTGCCTCTGGGGCCAACGTCCTGACTTTC	CASSFGQIASGANVLTF